The rows below give T cell receptor beta chains drawn from one sample of a study of blood T cell repertoires in COVID-19. Data came from immunoSEQ multiplex PCR; TCRdb stores just in-frame clones and leaves some out. The table records under 300,000 clones, around 85% of them present only once. Sequenced sample: peripheral blood. These TCRs come from a woman aged 55-69 years with active or convalescent COVID-19. Each CDR3 is given with its conserved first and last residue. A D gene is named only where the DNA matches it firmly. For some rows the clone size is stated as once, few or many, or as a class when expanded; others skip it.

abundance	v_gene	d_gene	j_gene	CDR3aa	CDR3nt
once	TRBV7-2	TRBD1	TRBJ2-2	CASSFGTGTGGAGELFF	TGTGCCAGCAGCTTTGGGACTGGGACAGGGGGAGCCGGGGAGCTGTTTTTT
once	TRBV24-1	TRBD1	TRBJ1-3	CATSEAGTGPGNTIYF	TGTGCCACCAGTGAAGCCGGGACAGGGCCTGGAAACACCATATATTTT
NA	TRBV30	TRBD2	TRBJ2-1	CAWSTTSGSYNEQFF	TGTGCCTGGAGTACGACTAGCGGCTCCTACAATGAGCAGTTCTTC
NA	TRBV11-3	NA	TRBJ2-1	CASSGRGWDNEQFF	TGTGCCAGCAGCGGCCGGGGGTGGGATAATGAGCAGTTCTTC
NA	TRBV5-5	TRBD1	TRBJ2-1	CASSPGTGSSYNEQFF	TGTGCCAGCAGTCCCGGGACAGGGAGCTCCTACAATGAGCAGTTCTTC
few	TRBV3-1/TRBV3-2	NA	TRBJ2-2	CASSQVPGANTGELFF	TGTGCCAGCAGCCAAGTCCCGGGGGCGAACACCGGGGAGCTGTTTTTT
many	TRBV27	NA	TRBJ2-1	CATMTGATYNEQFF	TGTGCCACTATGACAGGCGCTACCTACAATGAGCAGTTCTTC
NA	TRBV10-2	NA	TRBJ2-5	CASVRGGQETQYF	TGCGCCAGCGTTAGGGGGGGGCAGGAGACCCAGTACTTC
NA	TRBV6-4	NA	TRBJ1-1	CASSVRRRNTEAFF	TGTGCCAGCAGTGTGAGGCGACGGAACACTGAAGCTTTCTTT
NA	TRBV5-1	NA	TRBJ2-5	CASTQTGEELRETQYF	TGCGCCAGCACGCAAACAGGGGAGGAGCTAAGAGAGACCCAGTACTTC
NA	TRBV5-4	TRBD1	TRBJ2-5	CASSWTGGAYETQYF	TGTGCCAGCAGTTGGACAGGGGGCGCGTATGAGACCCAGTACTTC
NA	TRBV28	TRBD2	TRBJ2-4	CASSFSGGGKNIQYF	TGTGCCAGCAGTTTTAGCGGGGGTGGGAAAAACATTCAGTACTTC
NA	TRBV7-8	NA	TRBJ1-2	CASSPGEGYTF	TGTGCCAGCAGCCCAGGGGAGGGCTACACCTTC
NA	TRBV5-4	TRBD1	TRBJ1-2	CASSPGQDNYGYTF	TGTGCCAGCAGCCCGGGACAGGACAACTATGGCTACACCTTC
NA	TRBV3-1/TRBV3-2	NA	TRBJ1-1	CASSQTEVGWAFF	TGTGCCAGCAGCCAAACAGAAGTCGGTTGGGCTTTCTTT
NA	TRBV12-3/TRBV12-4	NA	TRBJ2-7	CASSPDSYEQYF	TGTGCCAGCAGTCCGGACAGCTACGAGCAGTACTTC
once	TRBV11-3	NA	TRBJ1-1	CASSSGVWTEAFF	TGTGCCAGCAGCTCAGGGGTCTGGACTGAAGCTTTCTTT
NA	TRBV5-1	TRBD1	TRBJ2-3	CASSLGAGGPDTQYF	TGCGCCAGCAGCTTGGGGGCAGGGGGTCCAGATACGCAGTATTTT
NA	TRBV29-1	NA	TRBJ1-1	CSGGKGARDTEAFF	TGCAGCGGGGGGAAAGGGGCACGGGACACTGAAGCTTTCTTT
NA	TRBV19	TRBD1	TRBJ2-3	CASSISGTAMDTQYF	TGTGCCAGTAGTATCTCCGGGACAGCCATGGATACGCAGTATTTT
NA	TRBV6-2/TRBV6-3	TRBD1	TRBJ1-4	CASSRQQGADEKLFF	TGTGCCAGCAGTCGACAACAGGGGGCGGATGAAAAACTGTTTTTT
NA	TRBV7-2	NA	TRBJ2-1	CASSLSLGAGAVSYNEQFF	TGTGCCAGCAGCCTCTCTCTTGGGGCGGGGGCCGTCTCCTACAATGAGCAGTTCTTC
NA	TRBV3-1/TRBV3-2	NA	TRBJ2-3	CASRPAEGLDTQYF	TGTGCCAGCAGACCCGCAGAGGGCCTCGATACGCAGTATTTT
NA	TRBV3-1/TRBV3-2	NA	TRBJ1-4	CASSQPLGEELFF	TGTGCCAGCAGCCAGCCGCTGGGGGAGGAACTGTTTTTT
NA	TRBV21-1	NA	TRBJ1-2	CASKSSLANYGYTF	TGTGCCAGCAAATCCTCACTGGCTAACTATGGCTACACCTTC
NA	TRBV7-9	NA	TRBJ2-1	CASSLVVTSSRDEQFF	TGTGCCAGCAGCTTAGTGGTCACTAGCAGTAGGGATGAGCAGTTCTTC
NA	TRBV7-9	NA	TRBJ2-5	CASSPSVGGAGETQYF	TGTGCCAGCAGCCCGTCGGTTGGCGGGGCAGGGGAGACCCAGTACTTC
NA	TRBV19	NA	TRBJ2-3	CASRAVMFTDTQYF	TGTGCCAGTAGGGCAGTTATGTTCACAGATACGCAGTATTTT
NA	TRBV9	TRBD2	TRBJ2-1	CASSVDGGNSYNEQFF	TGTGCCAGCAGCGTAGACGGGGGGAACTCCTACAATGAGCAGTTCTTC
NA	TRBV2	TRBD1	TRBJ1-2	CASREKAGQGLYGYTF	TGTGCCAGCAGGGAGAAGGCGGGACAGGGCCTCTATGGCTACACCTTC
NA	TRBV14	TRBD1	TRBJ1-1	CASSQYTGGMNTEAFF	TGTGCCAGCAGCCAATATACAGGGGGTATGAACACTGAAGCTTTCTTT
once	TRBV6-5	NA	TRBJ2-7	CASTRGFDSYEQYF	TGTGCCAGCACACGGGGGTTCGACTCCTACGAGCAGTACTTC
many	TRBV29-1	TRBD1	TRBJ1-2	CSVATGAYGYTF	TGCAGCGTGGCGACAGGGGCCTATGGCTACACCTTC
NA	TRBV5-6	TRBD1	TRBJ2-5	CASSLVSAGGAETQYF	TGTGCCAGCAGCTTGGTTTCTGCAGGGGGCGCAGAGACCCAGTACTTC
NA	TRBV7-2	NA	TRBJ1-2	CASSRDKNYGYTF	TGTGCCAGCAGCCGGGACAAGAACTATGGCTACACCTTC
NA	TRBV11-2	NA	TRBJ2-5	CASSLDGTKEETQYF	TGTGCCAGCAGCTTAGATGGTACTAAAGAAGAGACCCAGTACTTC
NA	TRBV25-1	TRBD1	TRBJ2-3	CASSSRRGLSDTQYF	TGTGCCAGCAGTAGCCGCAGGGGGCTTTCGGATACGCAGTATTTT
NA	TRBV18	TRBD1	TRBJ1-3	CASSPRGTGDLSGNTIYF	TGTGCCAGCTCACCACGCGGGACAGGGGACCTCTCTGGAAACACCATATATTTT
NA	TRBV4-2	TRBD2	TRBJ2-7	CASSQTGTSGTYEQYF	TGTGCCAGCAGCCAAACCGGGACTAGCGGTACCTACGAGCAGTACTTC
NA	TRBV19	TRBD1	TRBJ1-4	CASSIGTGTPKGNEKLFF	TGTGCCAGTAGTATAGGGACAGGGACACCTAAAGGGAATGAAAAACTGTTTTTT
once	TRBV19	TRBD1	TRBJ2-4	CASSIDGAGGGKNIQYF	TGTGCCAGTAGTATTGATGGGGCAGGGGGCGGGAAAAACATTCAGTACTTC
NA	TRBV27	TRBD1	TRBJ2-3	CASSRDRGRDTQYF	TGTGCCAGCAGTCGGGACAGGGGGAGGGATACGCAGTATTTT
NA	TRBV7-6	NA	TRBJ1-1	CASSLEAGLNTEAFF	TGTGCCAGCAGCTTAGAGGCAGGTTTGAACACTGAAGCTTTCTTT
NA	TRBV9	NA	TRBJ2-2	CASSFPPTGDTGELFF	TGTGCCAGCAGCTTCCCCCCGACGGGTGACACCGGGGAGCTGTTTTTT
NA	TRBV11-3	NA	TRBJ2-1	CASSLASGPNEQFF	TGTGCCAGCAGCTTAGCATCGGGTCCCAATGAGCAGTTCTTC
NA	TRBV27	NA	TRBJ2-2	CASSLFGVTAPTGELFF	TGTGCCAGCAGTCTCTTCGGGGTTACTGCCCCTACCGGGGAGCTGTTTTTT
few	TRBV19	TRBD1	TRBJ1-5	CASSLPGQGTQPQHF	TGTGCCAGTAGCCTCCCGGGACAGGGAACTCAGCCCCAGCATTTT
once	TRBV12-3/TRBV12-4	NA	TRBJ2-7	CASSPTGAGEQYF	TGTGCCAGCAGTCCCACGGGCGCGGGCGAGCAGTACTTC